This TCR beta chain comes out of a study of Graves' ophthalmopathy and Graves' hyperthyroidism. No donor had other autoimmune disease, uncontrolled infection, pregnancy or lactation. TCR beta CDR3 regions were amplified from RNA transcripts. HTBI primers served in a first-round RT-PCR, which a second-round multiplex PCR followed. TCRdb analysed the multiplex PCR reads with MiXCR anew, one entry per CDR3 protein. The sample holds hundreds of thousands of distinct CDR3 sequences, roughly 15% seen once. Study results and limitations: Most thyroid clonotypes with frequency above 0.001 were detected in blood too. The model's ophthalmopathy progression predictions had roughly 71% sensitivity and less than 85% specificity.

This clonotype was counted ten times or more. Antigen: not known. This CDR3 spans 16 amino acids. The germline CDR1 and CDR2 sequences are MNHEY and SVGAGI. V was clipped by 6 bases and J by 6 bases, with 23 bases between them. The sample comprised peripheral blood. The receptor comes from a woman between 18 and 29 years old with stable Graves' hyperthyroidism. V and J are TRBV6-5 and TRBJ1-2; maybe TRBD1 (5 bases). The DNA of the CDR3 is TGTGCCAGCAGCGTCCGGGACGCCAGGTTTGATCATGGCTACACCTTC. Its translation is CASSVRDARFDHGYTF.